The 16 T cell receptor beta chains presented below share a single source sample, sequenced in a study of blood T cell repertoires in COVID-19 (TCRdb year 2020). Library preparation was by the immunoSEQ multiplex PCR assay. This is the immuneACCESS table as TCRdb keeps it, with only in-frame sequences that have V and J called. A part of the clones is gone; compared with another copy, unresolved V genes explain less than half, and the rest is unexplained. This sample has 250,000 to 350,000 clones in its table, and roughly 90% of those were observed once. The top ten clones comprise 2% to 2.5% of the sample. The sequencing input was peripheral blood. The origin of the receptors is a woman between 50 and 59 years old who had recovered from COVID-19.

J is TRBJ1-2 and V is TRBV19; D might be TRBD1 (5 bases). CDR1 is LNHDA, CDR2 SQIVND, per germline (reference sequence). This CDR3 has 15 amino acids. Trimming removed 1 base at V and 4 bases at J, with 13 bases between. For the CDR3, the DNA is TGTGCCAGTAGTATAGGTGGGGCGCGTGGCTATGGCTACACCTTC. Amino acid sequence: CASSIGGARGYGYTF.

The chain has TRBV24-1 and TRBJ2-5; 14 positions match TRBD2. The CDR3 runs to 15 residues. With 4 bases clipped from V and 4 bases from J, the junction kept 1 base outside the gene matches. Germline V gene lookup returns CDR1 KGHDR and CDR2 SFDVKD. Written as DNA, the CDR3 is TGTGCCACCAGTGACGGGACTAGCGGGGGAGAGACCCAGTACTTC. Translating gives CATSDGTSGGETQYF.

Only one count was recorded for this clone. J is TRBJ1-2 and V is TRBV30; weak D call: TRBD1 (6 bases). V was shortened by 3 bases and J by 4 bases, with 15 bases between the two germline ends. CDR1 and CDR2 from the germline V gene are GTSNPN and SVGIG (reference sequence). This CDR3 comprises 14 residues. CDR3 protein: CAWSEIGQSYGYTF. The CDR3 DNA reads TGTGCCTGGAGCGAAATCGGACAGAGCTATGGCTACACCTTC.

The chain carries TRBV4-1 and TRBJ1-5; D uncertain. This CDR3 region has 13 residues. Trimming pared 0 bases from V and 4 bases from J, leaving 4 bases between. Germline V gene lookup returns CDR1 MGHRA and CDR2 YSYEKL. DNA for the CDR3: TGCGCCAGCAGCCAAGAGGAGAATCAGCCCCAGCATTTT. It encodes CASSQEENQPQHF.

The J gene is TRBJ2-4, the V gene TRBV30; D is possibly TRBD2 (5 bases). Germline-derived CDR1 and CDR2 are GTSNPN and SVGIG (reference sequence). The CDR3 length is 15 residues. The V and J ends lost 3 bases and 9 bases respectively, with 21 bases between them. CDR3 region: CAWSPPRAGSSIQYF. CDR3 coding DNA: TGTGCCTGGAGCCCCCCGAGGGCCGGATCAAGCATTCAGTACTTC. The complete variable domain, with remaining parts taken from reference TRBV30 and TRBJ2-4, reads SQTIHQWPATLVQPVGSPLSLECTVEGTSNPNLYWYRQAAGRGLQLLFYSVGIGQISSEVPQNLSASRPQDRQFILSSKKLLLSDSGFYLCAWSPPRAGSSIQYFGAGTRLSVL.

This CDR3 reads CASSNRGLVDTEAFF. In nucleotides, the CDR3 is TGTGCCAGCAGTAACAGGGGTTTGGTCGACACTGAAGCTTTCTTT. The V gene is TRBV6-5, the J gene TRBJ1-1, with 7 bases fitting TRBD1. V gave up 5 bases and J gave up 3 bases; unmatched junction bases: 9. Per the germline V gene, CDR1 is MNHEY and CDR2 is SVGAGI. This CDR3 is built from 15 residues.

Sample share makes this clone medium-sized. The genes are TRBV18 and TRBJ2-3, with 8 positions matching TRBD1. There are 17 residues in the CDR3. The V gene end was trimmed by 3 bases and the J gene end by 5 bases; junction bases not matched to a gene: 13. Germline V gene data show CDR1 as KGHSH and CDR2 as LQKENI. Here the CDR3 DNA reads TGTGCCAGCTCACCCGGACACCAGGGGGCTGTAGGAGATACGCAGTATTTT. Translating gives CASSPGHQGAVGDTQYF. Supplemented by reference TRBV18 and TRBJ2-3, the full variable domain reads NAGVMQNPRHLVRRRGQEARLRCSPMKGHSHVYWYRQLPEEGLKFMVYLQKENIIDESGMPKERFSAEFPKEGPSILRIQQVVRGDSAAYFCASSPGHQGAVGDTQYFGPGTRLTVL.

This clone was recorded once. The CDR3 is CASSRGRGASNEQFF. The CDR3 DNA is TGTGCCAGCAGCCGGGGGCGGGGGGCAAGCAATGAGCAGTTCTTC. The rearrangement joins TRBV7-2 to TRBJ2-1; 8 bases align to TRBD2. V dropped 5 bases and J dropped 6; count of bases not matched to a gene: 9. In germline, CDR1 is SGHTA, CDR2 FQGNSA. The CDR3 runs 15 residues.

The V and J genes are TRBV7-9 and TRBJ2-1; D is unclear. CDR1 is SEHNR, CDR2 FQNEAQ, per germline (reference sequence). CDR3 length: 13 residues. V lost 2 bases and J lost 6, with 8 bases in between. CDR3: CASSLRLGNEQFF. CDR3 DNA sequence: TGTGCCAGCAGCTTAAGACTCGGCAATGAGCAGTTCTTC.

This clone was counted a single time. V gene TRBV3-1 (or the pseudogene TRBV3-2) combines with J gene TRBJ1-5; 8 bases fit TRBD1. The J segment lost 0 bases and the V segment lost 5 bases, leaving 3 bases of the junction unmatched. The length of the CDR3 is 15 residues. Germline values: CDR1 LGHDT, CDR2 YNNKEL (reference sequence). The CDR3 reads CASSGQGPSNQPQHF. Here the CDR3 DNA reads TGTGCCAGCAGCGGACAGGGCCCTAGCAATCAGCCCCAGCATTTT.

The chain is built from TRBV28 and TRBJ1-1; D unresolved. The germline V gene encodes CDR1 MDHEN and CDR2 SYDVKM. The CDR3 has 13 amino acids. Between the trimmed V and J ends, which lost 8 bases and 1 base, there was a span of 11 bases. CDR3 sequence (DNA): TGTGCCAGCGGAGGTAGGGCGAACACTGAAGCTTTCTTT. Its translation is CASGGRANTEAFF.

The chain uses TRBV28 and TRBJ1-1; D gene ambiguous. Germline CDR1 and CDR2: MDHEN and SYDVKM. V lost 11 bases, J lost 3 bases, and 16 bases lay in between. CDR3 size: 13 residues. The CDR3: CAALLGGHTEAFF. The CDR3, as DNA: TGTGCCGCCCTATTGGGAGGACACACTGAAGCTTTCTTT.

CDR3 protein: CASRDDSLHSPLHF. CDR3 bases: TGTGCCAGCAGGGATGACAGCCTGCACTCACCCCTCCACTTT. The gene calls are TRBV2 and TRBJ1-6, with a possible D match to TRBD1 (5 bases). V was trimmed by 6 bases and J by 10 bases, leaving 16 bases between them. There are 14 residues in the CDR3. Germline-derived CDR1 and CDR2 are SNHLY and FYNNEI.

This chain connects TRBV29-1 to TRBJ1-1; D unresolved. Germline V gene data show CDR1 as SQVTM and CDR2 as ANQGSEA. The germline V and J ends were trimmed by 3 bases and 8 bases, with 10 bases remaining between them. This CDR3 is built from 11 residues. CDR3 DNA: TGCAGCGTTGACGTATTAGAGGAAGCTTTCTTT. This encodes CSVDVLEEAFF. The full variable domain, its missing parts supplied by reference TRBV29-1 and TRBJ1-1, is SAVISQKPSRDICQRGTSLTIQCQVDSQVTMMFWYRQQPGQSLTLIATANQGSEATYESGFVIDKFPISRPNLTFSTLTVSNMSPEDSSIYLCSVDVLEEAFFGQGTRLTVV.

V is TRBV29-1 and J is TRBJ2-3; possibly TRBD1 for D (6 bases). The CDR3 totals 12 residues. The V gene's germline CDR1 is SQVTM and CDR2 ANQGSEA. Trimming removed 4 bases at V and 7 bases at J, with 12 bases between. This chain's CDR3 is CSVVQGRHTQYF. The DNA of the CDR3 is TGCAGCGTTGTACAGGGCCGACATACGCAGTATTTT.

The genes are TRBV11-3 and TRBJ2-3; 8 nucleotides match TRBD2. The CDR3 runs to 16 residues. Germline V lookup: CDR1 SGHNT, CDR2 YENEEA. The V gene end was trimmed by 2 bases and the J gene end by 6 bases; junction bases not matched to a gene: 10. The chain's CDR3 is CASSLRPAGALDTQYF. The CDR3 bases are TGTGCCAGCAGCTTAAGGCCAGCGGGGGCCCTGGATACGCAGTATTTT.